The rows below give T cell receptor beta chains drawn from one sample of a study of technical replicates of blood from a few donors. Libraries were prepared by immunoSEQ multiplex PCR; TCRdb keeps only in-frame clonotypes and omits some of them. This sample yields about 75,000 clones, of which about 97% are seen a single time; approximately 0.2% belongs to the top ten. Material: T cells isolated from PBMCs. The receptors were gathered from a human donor in good health. The CDR3 runs from the conserved cysteine through the conserved F or W. Fields, in order: CDR3 length, V gene, J gene, CDR3 protein.

>14|TRBV2|TRBJ1-1
CASTEGLLNTEAFF
>15|TRBV6-6|TRBJ1-2
CASSSIQTNLYGYTF
>15|TRBV9|TRBJ2-3
CASGTSGGSIDTQYF
>14|TRBV6-5|TRBJ1-1
CASRFGQLNTEAFF
>15|TRBV6-5|TRBJ2-7
CASSYSIRGSYEQYF
>14|TRBV30|TRBJ2-5
CAWAAGAPQETQYF
>13|TRBV29-1|TRBJ2-3
CSVDGAGADTQYF
>15|TRBV29-1|TRBJ2-7
CSVEDPAGKTYEQYF
>15|TRBV9|TRBJ1-5
CASSVGQGYNQPQHF
>14|TRBV11-2|TRBJ2-3
CASSFYQSTDTQYF
>14|TRBV4-1|TRBJ1-2
CASSQVRTGPDYTF
>20|TRBV28|TRBJ2-6
CASSFRKNSGRRAGANVLTF
>14|TRBV4-1|TRBJ2-7
CASSPGLEVYEQYF
>16|TRBV27|TRBJ1-5
CASSPTRDRTPQPQHF
>13|TRBV28|TRBJ2-7
CATSRGDNREQYF
>14|TRBV2|TRBJ1-6
CASSTEGGNSPLHF
>15|TRBV19|TRBJ1-5
CASSIGTASNQPQHF
>14|TRBV5-6|TRBJ1-1
CASSARPGQPEAFF
>17|TRBV11-3|TRBJ1-2
CATINSSGRAIYYGYTF
>11|TRBV20-1|TRBJ2-7
CSAAQGYEQYF
>13|TRBV5-1|TRBJ2-6
CASSLWDTNVLTF
>13|TRBV5-4|TRBJ2-4
CASSYRPSNIQYF
>12|TRBV2|TRBJ2-7
CASSDRQYEQYF
>14|TRBV5-1|TRBJ2-7
CASSLSAEAYEQYF
>14|TRBV6-4|TRBJ1-1
CASRREVGNTEAFF
>12|TRBV27|TRBJ1-2
CASPGPYYGYTF
>13|TRBV9|TRBJ1-2
CASSQTGGYGYTF
>16|TRBV7-9|TRBJ2-5
CASSLVGGGAGETQYF
>13|TRBV29-1|TRBJ2-1
CSVGLRDINEQFF
>18|TRBV7-6|TRBJ2-7
CASSLAGVQGALKYEQYF
>16|TRBV11-3|TRBJ2-2
CASSLGLAGGGAELFF
>16|TRBV11-3|TRBJ2-3
CASSSHSGSGVDTQYF
>16|TRBV5-4|TRBJ2-2
CASSLGLAGNTGELFF
>13|TRBV7-6|TRBJ1-4
CASSFSNREKLFF
>14|TRBV9|TRBJ2-7
CASSVGADSYEQYF
>15|TRBV6-4|TRBJ2-1
CASSDLGHSYNEQFF
>14|TRBV5-8|TRBJ2-7
CASSLGGVGYEQYF
>18|TRBV7-6|TRBJ2-5
CASSLNLGAGGPSETQYF
>11|TRBV19|TRBJ2-5
CASSIGQTQYF
>10|TRBV9|TRBJ1-2
CASAGGGYTF
>17|TRBV30|TRBJ2-1
CAWDATSGGAYYNEQFF
>14|TRBV9|TRBJ2-4
CASSVEGGGNIQYF
>15|TRBV5-1|TRBJ2-1
CASSLGLAGPNEQFF
>14|TRBV27|TRBJ2-2
CASSKQGATGELFF
>15|TRBV11-3|TRBJ2-2
CASSTGDARTGELFF
>16|TRBV10-3|TRBJ2-5
CAISDDLDRVQETQYF
>14|TRBV6-1|TRBJ2-7
CASRTRTGNYEQYF
>16|TRBV15|TRBJ2-1
CATSRDPLAGFNEQFF
>17|TRBV21-1|TRBJ2-2
CASSKVLLGSSAGELFF
>15|TRBV9|TRBJ2-3
CASSPRSLSTDTQYF
>17|TRBV4-1|TRBJ2-7
CASSQEASGRSGYEQYF
>14|TRBV5-1|TRBJ1-1
CASSLDRPNTEAFF
>14|TRBV28|TRBJ1-4
CASSREGDNEKLFF
>15|TRBV6-5|TRBJ2-3
CASRNQVWGTDTQYF
>15|TRBV28|TRBJ2-7
CASRPGLAGAYEQYF
>14|TRBV28|TRBJ2-3
CASSLGVGEDTQYF
>15|TRBV6-5|TRBJ1-6
CASSPQGASNSPLHF
>14|TRBV29-1|TRBJ2-1
CSVAGLAGDDEQFF
>16|TRBV28|TRBJ2-5
CASRLTGGGYQETQYF
>13|TRBV2|TRBJ1-1
CASSRNSDTEAFF